This TCR beta chain was captured in a study of shared clonotypes between healthy human individuals. Overall study findings and caveats: Compared with memory subsets, naive subsets generally had larger estimated richness.

Details on this clone: Its antigen is not identified.

A 200 ng quantity of DNA, roughly 30,000 T cell genomes, went into the sorted-subset replicate PCRs. The protocol was immunoSEQ multiplex PCR, while the TCRdb copy is restricted to in-frame clones and leaves out a portion. Of about 1.5 million clones in the sample, 98% were seen once. CDR3 length: 13 amino acids. Germline assignment: CDR1 MNHEY and CDR2 SVGAGI. After removal of 6 bases from V and 7 bases from J, the junction contained 8 bases not matched to a gene. Sequencing was carried out using naive CD4+ T cells sorted from blood. The sample's subset: CD45RA+ positively selected. This chain joins TRBV6-5 and TRBJ2-7; TRBD1 matches at 8 bases. This receptor was obtained from a man in his thirties or forties in good health. The CDR3 spells CASSRDRWGEQYF. CDR3 nucleotides: TGTGCCAGCAGCCGGGACAGGTGGGGTGAGCAGTACTTC.